This TCR beta chain was captured in a study of blood T cell repertoires in COVID-19. The CDR3 length is 15 residues. V was cut by 4 bases and J by 2 bases, with 11 bases left in between. Germline CDR1 reads LGHNT; CDR2 reads FRNRAP. The repertoire was sequenced with immunoSEQ multiplex PCR; TCRdb's copy has only in-frame clones and lacks some. The sample shows some 64,000 clones, approximately 72% of them seen only once. The sequenced material came from peripheral blood. This TCR came from a woman in her seventies with COVID-19, enrolled during active disease. The V gene is TRBV12-5, the J gene TRBJ2-2, with a tentative D call TRBD1 (6 bases). The CDR3 DNA is TGTGCTAGTGGTTACGGGGACACCAACACCGGGGAGCTGTTTTTT. It codes for CASGYGDTNTGELFF. Filled out from reference TRBV12-5 and TRBJ2-2, the complete variable domain reads DARVTQTPRHKVTEMGQEVTMRCQPILGHNTVFWYRQTMMQGLELLAYFRNRAPLDDSGMPKDRFSAEMPDATLATLKIQPSEPRDSAVYFCASGYGDTNTGELFFGEGSRLTVL.